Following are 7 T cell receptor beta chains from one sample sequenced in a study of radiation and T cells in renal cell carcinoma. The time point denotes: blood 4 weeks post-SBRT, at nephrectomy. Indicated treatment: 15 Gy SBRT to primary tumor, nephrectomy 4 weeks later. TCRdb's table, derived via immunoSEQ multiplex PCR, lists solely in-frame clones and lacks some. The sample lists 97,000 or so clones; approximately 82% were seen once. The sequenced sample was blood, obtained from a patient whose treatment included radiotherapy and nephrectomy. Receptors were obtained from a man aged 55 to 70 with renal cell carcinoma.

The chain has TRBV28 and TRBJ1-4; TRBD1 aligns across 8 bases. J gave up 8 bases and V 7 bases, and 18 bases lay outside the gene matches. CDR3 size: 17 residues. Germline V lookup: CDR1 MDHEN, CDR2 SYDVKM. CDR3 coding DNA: TGTGCCAGCACCGAAGGACAGGGCCTAACCGCCAGGGAAAAACTGTTTTTT. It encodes CASTEGQGLTAREKLFF.

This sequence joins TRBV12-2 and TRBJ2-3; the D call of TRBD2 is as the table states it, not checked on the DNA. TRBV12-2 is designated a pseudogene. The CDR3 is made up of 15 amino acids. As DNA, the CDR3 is TGTGCAAGTCGCTTAGGGACTAGCGGGCTCGATACGCAGTATTTT. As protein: CASRLGTSGLDTQYF.

CDR3 region: CASSLGLAPRLNNEKLFF. DNA of the CDR3: TGTGCCAGCAGCTTAGGGTTGGCCCCCCGTCTCAATAATGAAAAACTGTTTTTT. This sequence joins TRBV7-6 and TRBJ1-4, with D unclear. The CDR3 runs 18 residues. Trimming pared 1 base from V and 4 bases from J, leaving 19 bases between. Per germline, CDR1 SGHVS and CDR2 FNYEAQ. The whole variable domain, remainder taken from reference TRBV7-6 and TRBJ1-4, is GAGVSQSPRYKVTKRGQDVALRCDPISGHVSLYWYRQALGQGPEFLTYFNYEAQQDKSGLPNDRFSAERPEGSISTLTIQRTEQRDSAMYRCASSLGLAPRLNNEKLFFGSGTQLSVL.

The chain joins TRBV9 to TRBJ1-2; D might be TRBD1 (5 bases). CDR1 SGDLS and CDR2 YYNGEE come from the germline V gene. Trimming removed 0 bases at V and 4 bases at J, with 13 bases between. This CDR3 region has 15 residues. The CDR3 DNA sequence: TGTGCCAGCAGCGTAGAGCGGGGGATCGGCTATGGCTACACCTTC. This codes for CASSVERGIGYGYTF. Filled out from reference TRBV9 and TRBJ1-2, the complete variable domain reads DSGVTQTPKHLITATGQRVTLRCSPRSGDLSVYWYQQSLDQGLQFLIQYYNGEERAKGNILERFSAQQFPDLHSELNLSSLELGDSALYFCASSVERGIGYGYTFGSGTRLTVV.

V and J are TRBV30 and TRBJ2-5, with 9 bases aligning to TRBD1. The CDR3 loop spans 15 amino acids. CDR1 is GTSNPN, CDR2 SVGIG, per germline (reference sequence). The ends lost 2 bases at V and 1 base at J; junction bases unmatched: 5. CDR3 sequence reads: CAWSTGQGFQETQYF. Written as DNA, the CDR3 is TGTGCCTGGAGTACAGGACAGGGGTTCCAAGAGACCCAGTACTTC.

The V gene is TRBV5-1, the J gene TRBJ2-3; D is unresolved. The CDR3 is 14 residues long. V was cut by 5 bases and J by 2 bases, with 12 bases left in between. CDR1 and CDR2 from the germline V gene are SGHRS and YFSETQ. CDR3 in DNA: TGCGCCAGCAGACCGCGACGCCACACAGATACGCAGTATTTT. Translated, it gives CASRPRRHTDTQYF.

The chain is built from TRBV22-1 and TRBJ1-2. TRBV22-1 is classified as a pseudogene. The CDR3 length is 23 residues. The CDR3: CPGSRSGKRERPMAARKTYGYTF. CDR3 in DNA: TGTCCTGGGAGTAGGAGCGGAAAGCGAGAAAGACCTATGGCAGCGAGAAAGACCTATGGCTACACCTTC.